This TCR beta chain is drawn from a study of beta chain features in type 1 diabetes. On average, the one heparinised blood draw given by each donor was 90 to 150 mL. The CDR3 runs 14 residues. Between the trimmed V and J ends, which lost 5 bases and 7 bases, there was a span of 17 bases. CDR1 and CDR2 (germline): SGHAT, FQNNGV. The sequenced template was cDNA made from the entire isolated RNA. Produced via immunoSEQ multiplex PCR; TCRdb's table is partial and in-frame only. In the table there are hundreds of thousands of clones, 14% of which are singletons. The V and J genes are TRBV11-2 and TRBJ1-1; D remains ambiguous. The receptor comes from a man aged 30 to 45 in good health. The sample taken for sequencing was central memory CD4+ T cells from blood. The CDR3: CASSPPILSGEAFF. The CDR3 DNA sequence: TGTGCCAGCAGCCCGCCAATCTTAAGCGGTGAAGCTTTCTTT.